This T cell receptor beta chain was sequenced for a study of blood T cell repertoires in COVID-19. For the study at large: Sites across the United States, Italy and Spain contributed samples from acute and convalescent COVID-19.

The repertoire was sequenced with immunoSEQ multiplex PCR; TCRdb's copy has only in-frame clones and lacks some. The sample yields 150,000 to 200,000 clones, about 80% seen once. This CDR3 has 14 amino acids. Germline CDR1 is SGHTA and CDR2 is FQGNSA. In the case of this clone: An end of the junction does not agree with germline; a read error may underlie this.

Sequencing used peripheral blood. The receptor was derived from a human donor with acute or convalescent COVID-19. The donor label of this sample is uncertain. This rearrangement joins TRBV7-2 to TRBJ2-2, with 10 bases lining up with TRBD2. DNA for the CDR3: TGTGCCAGCACCTTAGCGGGAGGCACCGGGGAGCTGTTTTTT. It specifies CASTLAGGTGELFF.